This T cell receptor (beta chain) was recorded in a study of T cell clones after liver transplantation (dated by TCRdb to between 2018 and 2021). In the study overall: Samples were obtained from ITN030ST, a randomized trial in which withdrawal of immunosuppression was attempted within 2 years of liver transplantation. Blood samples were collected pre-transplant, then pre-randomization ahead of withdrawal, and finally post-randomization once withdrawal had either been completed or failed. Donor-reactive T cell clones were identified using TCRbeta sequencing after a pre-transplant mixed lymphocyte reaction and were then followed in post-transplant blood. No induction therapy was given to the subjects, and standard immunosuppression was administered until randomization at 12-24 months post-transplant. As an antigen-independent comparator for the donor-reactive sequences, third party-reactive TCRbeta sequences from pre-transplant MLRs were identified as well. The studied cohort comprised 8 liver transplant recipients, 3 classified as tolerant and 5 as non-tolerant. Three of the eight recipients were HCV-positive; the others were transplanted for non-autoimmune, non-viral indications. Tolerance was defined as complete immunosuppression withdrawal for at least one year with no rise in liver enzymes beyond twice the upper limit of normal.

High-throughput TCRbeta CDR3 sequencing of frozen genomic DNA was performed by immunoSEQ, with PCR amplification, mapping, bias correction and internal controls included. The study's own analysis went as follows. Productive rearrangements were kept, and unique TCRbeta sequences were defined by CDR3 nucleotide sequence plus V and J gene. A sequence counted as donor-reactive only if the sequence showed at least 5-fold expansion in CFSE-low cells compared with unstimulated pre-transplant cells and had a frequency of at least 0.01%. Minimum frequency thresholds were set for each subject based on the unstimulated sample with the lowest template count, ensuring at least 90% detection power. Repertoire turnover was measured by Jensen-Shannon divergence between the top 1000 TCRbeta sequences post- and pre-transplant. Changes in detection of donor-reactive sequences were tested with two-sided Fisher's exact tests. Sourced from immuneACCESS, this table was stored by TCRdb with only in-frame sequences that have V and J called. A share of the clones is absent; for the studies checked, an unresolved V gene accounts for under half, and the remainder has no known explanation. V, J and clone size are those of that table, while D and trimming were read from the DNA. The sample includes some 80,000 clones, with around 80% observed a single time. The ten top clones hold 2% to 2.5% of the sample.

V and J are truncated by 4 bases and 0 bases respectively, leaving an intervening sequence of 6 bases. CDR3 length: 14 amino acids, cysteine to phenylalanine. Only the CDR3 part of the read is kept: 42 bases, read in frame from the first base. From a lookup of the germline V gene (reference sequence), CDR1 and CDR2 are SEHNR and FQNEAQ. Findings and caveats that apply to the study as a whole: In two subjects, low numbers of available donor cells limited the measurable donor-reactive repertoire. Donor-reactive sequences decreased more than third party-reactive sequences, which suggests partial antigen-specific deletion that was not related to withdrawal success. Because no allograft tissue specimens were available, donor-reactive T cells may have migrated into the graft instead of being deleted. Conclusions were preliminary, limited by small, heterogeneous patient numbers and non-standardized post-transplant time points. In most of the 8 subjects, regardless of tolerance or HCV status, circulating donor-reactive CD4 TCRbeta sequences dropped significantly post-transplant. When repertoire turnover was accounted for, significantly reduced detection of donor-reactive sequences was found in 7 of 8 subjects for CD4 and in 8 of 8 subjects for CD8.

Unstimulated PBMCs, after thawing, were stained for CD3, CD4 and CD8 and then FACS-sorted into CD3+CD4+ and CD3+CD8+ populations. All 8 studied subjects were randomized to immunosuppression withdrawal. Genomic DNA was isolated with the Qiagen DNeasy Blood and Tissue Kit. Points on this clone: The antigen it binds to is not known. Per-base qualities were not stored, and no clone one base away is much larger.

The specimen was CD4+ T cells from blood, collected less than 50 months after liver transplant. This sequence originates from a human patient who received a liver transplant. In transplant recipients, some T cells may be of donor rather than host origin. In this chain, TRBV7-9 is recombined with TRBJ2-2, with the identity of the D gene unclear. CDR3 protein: CASSSISNTGELFF. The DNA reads TGTGCCAGCAGCTCAATATCGAACACCGGGGAGCTGTTTTTT. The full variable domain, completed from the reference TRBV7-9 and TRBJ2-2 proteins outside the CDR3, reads DTGVSQNPRHKITKRGQNVTFRCDPISEHNRLYWYRQTLGQGPEFLTYFQNEAQLEKSRLLSDRFSAERPKGSFSTLEIQRTEQGDSAMYLCASSSISNTGELFFGEGSRLTVL.